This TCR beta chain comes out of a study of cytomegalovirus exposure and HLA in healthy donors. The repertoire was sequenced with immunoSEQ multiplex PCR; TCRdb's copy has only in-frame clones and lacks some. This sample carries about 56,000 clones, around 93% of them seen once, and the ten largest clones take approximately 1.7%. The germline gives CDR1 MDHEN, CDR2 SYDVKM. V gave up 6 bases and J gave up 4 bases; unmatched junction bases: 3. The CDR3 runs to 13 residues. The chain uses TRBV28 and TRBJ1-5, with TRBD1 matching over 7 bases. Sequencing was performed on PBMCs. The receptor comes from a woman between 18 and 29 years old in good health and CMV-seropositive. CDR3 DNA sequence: TGTGCCAGCAGATGGGACAGTAATCAGCCCCAGCATTTT. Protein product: CASRWDSNQPQHF.